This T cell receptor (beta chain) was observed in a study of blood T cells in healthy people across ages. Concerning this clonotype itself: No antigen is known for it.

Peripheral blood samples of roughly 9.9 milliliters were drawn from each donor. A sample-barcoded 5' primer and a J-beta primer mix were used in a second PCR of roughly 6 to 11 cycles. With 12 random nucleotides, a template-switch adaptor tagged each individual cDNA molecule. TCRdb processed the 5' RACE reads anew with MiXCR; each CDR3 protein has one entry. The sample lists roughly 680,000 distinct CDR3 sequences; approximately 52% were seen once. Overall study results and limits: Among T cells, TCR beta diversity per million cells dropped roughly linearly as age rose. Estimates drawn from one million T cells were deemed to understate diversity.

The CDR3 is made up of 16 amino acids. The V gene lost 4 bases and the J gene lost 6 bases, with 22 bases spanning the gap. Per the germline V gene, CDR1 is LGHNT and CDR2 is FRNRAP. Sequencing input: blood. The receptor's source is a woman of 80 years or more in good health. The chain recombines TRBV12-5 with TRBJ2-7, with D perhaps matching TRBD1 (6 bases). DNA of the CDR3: TGTGCTAGTGGTTCCCGACCCGGGACATCTGTACCCGAGCAGTACTTC. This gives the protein CASGSRPGTSVPEQYF.